This T cell receptor (beta chain) was captured by sequencing in a study of regulatory T cells in long-lasting Graves disease. Study-level results: TCR diversity was lower in persistent than newly diagnosed Graves' disease.

The time point denotes: newly diagnosed GD, antithyroid drugs for less than 3 months. There was RNA extracted from PBMCs, and the TCR library was made from it. Investigators prepared the TCR beta libraries by applying iRepertoire HTBI primers and Arm-PCR of CDR3 regions. TCRdb reanalysed the multiplex PCR reads using MiXCR and keeps one entry per CDR3 protein. This table has 530,000 or so distinct CDR3 sequences, around an eighth appearing once. Of note for this clonotype: Its target is not known.

These sequences were also reported in another study, on T cells in Graves' hyperthyroidism and ophthalmopathy. That paper adds: Absence of ophthalmopathy progression within 18 months defined stable Graves' hyperthyroidism. The HTBI set primed first-round TCR CDR3 RT-PCR. Stable hyperthyroidism was separated from ophthalmopathy by a model based on 13 V-J features.

This clonotype was sampled from a young man with Graves disease. The sequences come from peripheral blood mononuclear cells (PBMCs), collected at new diagnosis, from a patient treated with antithyroid drugs.

The CDR3 nucleotides are TGCGCCACCTCCGATGGGAGCAATCAGCCCCAGCATTTT. Protein: CATSDGSNQPQHF. This sequence joins TRBV10-2 and TRBJ1-5; D call uncertain. The CDR3 extends over 13 amino acids. With 10 bases removed from V and 1 base from J, the gap between germline ends came to 11 bases. Germline-derived CDR1 and CDR2 are WSHSY and SAAADI.